The 31 T cell receptor beta chains in this list originate from one sample, sequenced in a study of Graves' ophthalmopathy and Graves' hyperthyroidism. The study amplified TCR beta CDR3 regions using RNA transcripts. The first-round RT-PCR employed HTBI primers together with the Qiagen OneStep RT-PCR kit. A multiplex PCR was then performed as the second round. TCRdb itself ran the multiplex PCR reads through MiXCR, one entry per CDR3 protein. The top ten hold roughly 50% of the sample, which has some 250,000 distinct CDR3 sequences, 40% to 50% seen once. Sequences were obtained from peripheral blood. Source of these receptors: an adult man with Graves' ophthalmopathy.

This chain joins TRBV2 and TRBJ1-5; D gene uncertain. V shed 2 bases and J shed 7 bases, with 9 bases lying between them. The CDR3 is 13 residues long. The germline CDR1 and CDR2 sequences are SNHLY and FYNNEI. CDR3 in amino acids: CASSENSPQPQHF. CDR3 in DNA: TGTGCCAGCAGTGAAAATTCCCCGCAGCCCCAGCATTTT.

The V and J genes are TRBV12-3 or TRBV12-4 and TRBJ2-7; TRBD1 matches 7 bases. The CDR3 contains 13 residues. V gave up 6 bases and J gave up 3 bases; unmatched junction bases: 5. As DNA, the CDR3 is TGTGCCAGCAGGACAGGGACGGGCTACGAGCAGTACTTC. This gives the protein CASRTGTGYEQYF.

The rearrangement joins TRBV12-3 or TRBV12-4 to TRBJ2-7, with TRBD1 identical over 7 bases. The length of the CDR3 is 19 residues. J gave up 7 bases and V 6 bases, and 27 bases lay outside the gene matches. This CDR3 reads CASSRRTGTIKNTLREQYF. CDR3 DNA: TGTGCCAGCAGCCGACGGACAGGCACGATCAAAAATACCCTGAGGGAGCAGTACTTC.

The J gene is TRBJ2-2, the V gene TRBV2; D not certain. Between the trimmed V and J ends, which lost 7 bases and 2 bases, there was a span of 11 bases. Germline lookup yields CDR1 SNHLY and CDR2 FYNNEI. This CDR3 contains 14 residues. The CDR3 sequence is CASTPGGNTGELFF. CDR3 DNA sequence: TGTGCCAGCACCCCGGGTGGAAACACCGGGGAGCTGTTTTTT.

There are a few counts of this clonotype. The chain couples TRBV2 to TRBJ1-1; D unresolved. Between the trimmed V and J ends, which lost 7 bases and 4 bases, there was a span of 13 bases. CDR1 is SNHLY and CDR2 is FYNNEI in the germline V gene. CDR3 length: 13 residues. The CDR3 region is CASTPAVGTEAFF. The CDR3 DNA reads as TGTGCCAGCACCCCTGCGGTTGGCACTGAAGCTTTCTTT.

The gene calls are TRBV2 and TRBJ1-1; no clear D gene. CDR1 is SNHLY and CDR2 is FYNNEI in the germline V gene. Trimming left V 6 bases short and J 1 base short, with 12 bases between. The CDR3 is 14 amino acids. The CDR3, as DNA: TGTGCCAGCAGCCTAACGTGGGGGAACACTGAAGCTTTCTTT. Translating gives CASSLTWGNTEAFF.

The chain links TRBV2 to TRBJ2-5; unclear D gene. CDR1 and CDR2 from the germline V gene are SNHLY and FYNNEI. V lost 6 bases, J lost 4 bases, and 15 bases lay in between. This CDR3 is built from 14 residues. The CDR3 sequence is CASSDVGSGETQYF. The CDR3 bases are TGTGCCAGCAGCGACGTCGGAAGTGGAGAGACCCAGTACTTC.

The chain uses TRBV7-6 and TRBJ2-7; 7 nucleotides align to TRBD1. Germline V gives CDR1 SGHVS, CDR2 FNYEAQ. V shed 0 bases and J 3 bases; nucleotides not matched to a gene: 5. This CDR3 is 15 amino acids long. DNA for the CDR3: TGTGCCAGCAGCTTAGCGCCAGGGGGAAGCTACGAGCAGTACTTC. Protein: CASSLAPGGSYEQYF.

This clonotype was observed many times. This chain connects TRBV4-1 to TRBJ2-7; D possibly corresponds to TRBD2 (6 bases). Germline values: CDR1 MGHRA, CDR2 YSYEKL. The V gene lost 4 bases and the J gene lost 4 bases, with 14 bases spanning the gap. There are 14 residues in the CDR3. The CDR3 DNA follows: TGCGCCAGCAGCCCTACGGGACTCAAGTACGAGCAGTACTTC. Translation: CASSPTGLKYEQYF.

Written as DNA, the CDR3 is TGCAGCGTTGAAGAGAGGAGGGGGCGGGAGACCCAGTACTTC. Translation: CSVEERRGRETQYF. The chain combines TRBV29-1 with TRBJ2-5, with a possible D match to TRBD1 (7 bases). Germline V CDR1 and CDR2: SQVTM, ANQGSEA. This CDR3 is 14 amino acids long. V dropped 0 bases and J dropped 5 bases, with 13 bases sitting between them.

On this clonotype itself: An end of the junction does not agree with germline; a read error may underlie this. This sequence joins TRBV7-9 and TRBJ1-6; D unresolved. CDR3 size: 13 residues. Germline CDR1 SEHNR, CDR2 FQNEAQ (reference sequence). Here the CDR3 DNA reads TGCGCCAGCAGCCAAGAGTGGGATTCACCCCTCCACTTT. It encodes CASSQEWDSPLHF. Together with reference TRBV7-9 and TRBJ1-6, the CDR3 gives the full variable domain: DTGVSQNPRHKITKRGQNVTFRCDPISEHNRLYWYRQTLGQGPEFLTYFQNEAQLEKSRLLSDRFSAERPKGSFSTLEIQRTEQGDSAMYLCASSQEWDSPLHFGNGTRLTVT.

The chain couples TRBV2 to TRBJ1-5; tentative D call: TRBD1 (6 bases). CDR1 is SNHLY and CDR2 is FYNNEI in the germline V gene. V was trimmed by 4 bases and J by 0 bases, leaving 13 bases between them. The CDR3 is 16 residues long. The CDR3 bases are TGTGCCAGCAGTGCGGGACATTCCTATAGCAATCAGCCCCAGCATTTT. As protein: CASSAGHSYSNQPQHF.

This clonotype was found many times. The chain carries TRBV2 and TRBJ1-5; D is uncertain. From germline, CDR1 is SNHLY and CDR2 FYNNEI. The length of the CDR3 is 14 residues. V shed 3 bases and J shed 5 bases, with 11 bases lying between them. The CDR3 region is CASSDGTEYQPQHF. CDR3 DNA sequence: TGTGCCAGCAGTGATGGAACTGAGTATCAGCCCCAGCATTTT.

J is TRBJ2-7 and V is TRBV7-2; D possibly uses TRBD1 or TRBD2 (5 bases each). With 4 bases removed from V and 6 bases from J, the gap between germline ends came to 13 bases. CDR3 size: 13 residues. In germline, CDR1 is SGHTA, CDR2 FQGNSA. CDR3 protein: CASSSRDRLEQYF. DNA of the CDR3: TGTGCCAGCAGCTCGAGGGACCGCCTCGAGCAGTACTTC.

This clonotype has only a few counts. Mismatch with germline at one junction end may stem from a read error. The chain couples TRBV10-3 to TRBJ2-7, with 8 bases identical to TRBD2. This CDR3 has 14 residues. Germline CDR1 reads ENHRY; CDR2 reads SYGVKD. The DNA for the CDR3 is TGTGCCAGCAGTCCCCGGGAGGGAGGCTACGAGCAGTACTTC. Its protein product is CASSPREGGYEQYF.

The chain employs TRBV4-1 and TRBJ1-4; D gene uncertain. Germline V gives CDR1 MGHRA, CDR2 YSYEKL. This CDR3 comprises 15 residues. V lost 3 bases, J lost 3 bases, and 11 bases lay in between. The CDR3 reads CASSQEEVANEKLFF. CDR3 bases: TGCGCCAGCAGCCAGGAGGAGGTAGCTAATGAAAAACTGTTTTTT.

The genes are TRBV9 and TRBJ2-7; 11 bases fit TRBD2. V shed 4 bases, J shed 6 bases, and the junction held 9 bases outside the gene matches. The V gene's germline CDR1 is SGDLS and CDR2 YYNGEE. This CDR3 contains 15 residues. The CDR3 DNA reads as TGTGCCAGCAGCTCGACTAGCGGGGCCACCCCCGAGCAGTACTTC. Translated: CASSSTSGATPEQYF. The entire variable domain, with the rest obtained from reference TRBV9 and TRBJ2-7, is as follows: DSGVTQTPKHLITATGQRVTLRCSPRSGDLSVYWYQQSLDQGLQFLIQYYNGEERAKGNILERFSAQQFPDLHSELNLSSLELGDSALYFCASSSTSGATPEQYFGPGTRLTVT.

The V and J genes are TRBV7-2 and TRBJ1-5; TRBD1 is a possible D gene (6 bases). This CDR3 region has 15 residues. Per germline, CDR1 SGHTA and CDR2 FQGNSA. With 0 bases removed from V and 7 bases from J, the gap between germline ends came to 13 bases. Here the CDR3 reads CASSLAQGGRQPQHF. For the CDR3, the DNA is TGTGCCAGCAGCTTAGCGCAAGGGGGACGCCAGCCCCAGCATTTT.

V is TRBV20-1 and J is TRBJ2-7; TRBD1 matches 8 bases. The germline V gene has CDR1 DFQATT and CDR2 SNEGSKA (reference sequence). Losses at the gene ends were 0 bases for V and 3 bases for J; bases not matched to a gene: 10. The CDR3 is made up of 16 amino acids. The CDR3 loop reads CSARDMRTGGGYEQYF. Written as DNA, the CDR3 is TGCAGTGCTAGAGATATGAGAACAGGGGGTGGCTACGAGCAGTACTTC.

This clonotype was picked up many times. The chain links TRBV24-1 to TRBJ1-2; a weak D match, TRBD1 (6 bases). The CDR3 consists of 13 residues. From germline, CDR1 is KGHDR and CDR2 SFDVKD. V was trimmed by 5 bases and J by 0 bases, leaving 6 bases between them. The CDR3 region is CATSGTANYGYTF. The CDR3 bases are TGTGCCACCAGTGGGACAGCTAACTATGGCTACACCTTC.

This clonotype was observed a handful of times. The chain links TRBV12-3 or TRBV12-4 to TRBJ2-5; D is unclear. V was clipped by 6 bases and J by 2 bases, with 10 bases between them. This CDR3 is built from 13 residues. The CDR3 sequence is CASSPIGQETQYF. The CDR3 region has the DNA TGTGCCAGCAGCCCCATCGGGCAAGAGACCCAGTACTTC.

This chain links TRBV6-5 with TRBJ2-3; the D call may be TRBD1 or TRBD2 (6 bases each). This CDR3 is 15 amino acids long. Trimming stripped 0 bases from V and 3 bases from J, with 10 bases between. CDR1 and CDR2 (germline): MNHEY, SVGAGI. The CDR3 loop reads CASSYSKGGTDTQYF. The DNA of the CDR3 is TGTGCCAGCAGTTACTCGAAGGGGGGAACAGATACGCAGTATTTT.

This clonotype was counted once. The chain has TRBV20-1 and TRBJ2-7, with a tentative D call TRBD2 (5 bases). The CDR3 loop spans 14 amino acids. Germline V CDR1 and CDR2: DFQATT, SNEGSKA (reference sequence). Trimming cost V 6 bases and J 0 bases, with 15 bases left between them. The CDR3 region is CSAGTVGSSYEQYF. Written as DNA, the CDR3 is TGCAGTGCCGGCACGGTGGGGAGCTCCTACGAGCAGTACTTC.

V is TRBV19 and J is TRBJ1-5, with a tentative D call TRBD1 (5 bases). This CDR3 region has 13 residues. Germline loops: CDR1 LNHDA, CDR2 SQIVND (reference sequence). V shed 8 bases and J shed 3 bases, with 11 bases lying between them. The CDR3 loop reads CASLGPTNQPQHF. CDR3 nucleotide sequence: TGTGCCAGTTTGGGACCCACCAATCAGCCCCAGCATTTT.

A remark on this clonotype: Relative to the germline gene, one junction end is altered; a read error may explain this. V usage is TRBV10-2 and J usage is TRBJ2-5, with D possibly being TRBD1 (5 bases). Germline V lookup: CDR1 WSHSY, CDR2 SAAADI. The CDR3 contains 13 residues. CDR3 DNA sequence: TGTGCCAGCAGCAGAGCCGTAACAGGCTCCCAGTACTTC. This codes for CASSRAVTGSQYF.

Concerning this clonotype: The CDR3 end shows no conserved phenylalanine or tryptophan, and so a read error is likely. Because the CDR3's place on the DNA is in doubt, the DNA is left out and the CDR3 is given as listed by TCRdb. The rearrangement uses TRBV12-3 or TRBV12-4 and TRBJ2-6; no DNA check was done on the table's D call, TRBD1. Counting both end residues, the CDR3 totals 19 amino acids. Here the CDR3 reads CANKGDRKRALGPTSCPLE.

Only a few counts were recorded for this clonotype. The CDR3 DNA reads TGTGCCAGCAGTTTTCCGGGACAGGGGGCCTATGGCTACACCTTC. Translating gives CASSFPGQGAYGYTF. V and J are TRBV2 and TRBJ1-2; 12 positions agree with TRBD1. V shed 5 bases and J 4 bases; nucleotides not matched to a gene: 5. This CDR3 comprises 15 residues. Germline loops: CDR1 SNHLY, CDR2 FYNNEI. Filled out from reference TRBV2 and TRBJ1-2, the complete variable domain reads EPEVTQTPSHQVTQMGQEVILRCVPISNHLYFYWYRQILGQKVEFLVSFYNNEISEKSEIFDDQFSVERPDGSNFTLKIRSTKLEDSAMYFCASSFPGQGAYGYTFGSGTRLTVV.

V and J are TRBV7-2 and TRBJ2-7; 9 bases map to TRBD1. Germline V lookup: CDR1 SGHTA, CDR2 FQGNSA. CDR3 size: 15 residues. Unmatched junction bases numbered 7, after V lost 5 bases and J lost 2 bases. For the CDR3, the DNA is TGTGCCAGCAGCGACCCGACAGGGGGTACCTACGAGCAGTACTTC. Its protein product is CASSDPTGGTYEQYF.

The chain joins TRBV2 to TRBJ1-1; tentative D call: TRBD1 (5 bases). The V gene's germline CDR1 is SNHLY and CDR2 FYNNEI. V shed 2 bases and J shed 7 bases, with 20 bases lying between them. This CDR3 has 16 residues. CDR3 sequence: CASSESRQGRKNEAFF. The CDR3 DNA follows: TGTGCCAGCAGTGAATCTCGGCAGGGAAGGAAGAATGAAGCTTTCTTT.

The chain joins TRBV20-1 to TRBJ2-3; 7 nucleotides match TRBD1. Germline CDR1 DFQATT, CDR2 SNEGSKA (reference sequence). Unmatched junction bases numbered 7, after V lost 5 bases and J lost 2 bases. The CDR3 runs 14 residues. The chain's CDR3 is CSALTDRATDTQYF. In DNA form, the CDR3 reads TGCAGTGCTCTGACCGACAGGGCCACAGATACGCAGTATTTT.

This CDR3 is CASREGLAGTYEQYF. CDR3 coding DNA: TGTGCCAGTAGGGAGGGACTAGCGGGGACCTACGAGCAGTACTTC. The genes are TRBV19 and TRBJ2-7; TRBD2 matches at 13 bases. CDR3 length: 15 residues. The germline CDR1 and CDR2 sequences are LNHDA and SQIVND (reference sequence). The V segment lost 6 bases and the J segment 2 bases; nucleotides outside the gene matches: 4.